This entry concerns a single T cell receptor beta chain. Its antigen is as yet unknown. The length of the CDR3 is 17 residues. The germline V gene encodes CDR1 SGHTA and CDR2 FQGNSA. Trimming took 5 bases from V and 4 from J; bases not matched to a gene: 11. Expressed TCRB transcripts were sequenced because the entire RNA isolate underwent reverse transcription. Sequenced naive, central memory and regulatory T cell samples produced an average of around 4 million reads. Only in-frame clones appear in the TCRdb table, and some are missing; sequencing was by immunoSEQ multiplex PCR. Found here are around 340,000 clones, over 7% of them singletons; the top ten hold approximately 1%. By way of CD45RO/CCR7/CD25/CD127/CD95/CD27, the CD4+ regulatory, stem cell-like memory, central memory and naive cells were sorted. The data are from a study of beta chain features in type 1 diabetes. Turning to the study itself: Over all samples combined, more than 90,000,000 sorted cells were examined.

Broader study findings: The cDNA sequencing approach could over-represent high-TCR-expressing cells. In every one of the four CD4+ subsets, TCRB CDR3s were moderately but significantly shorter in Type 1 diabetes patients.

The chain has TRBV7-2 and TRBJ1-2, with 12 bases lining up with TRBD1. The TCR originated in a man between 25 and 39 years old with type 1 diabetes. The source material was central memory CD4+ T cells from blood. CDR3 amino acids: CASSMGQGAPQGYGYTF. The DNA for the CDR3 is TGTGCCAGCAGCATGGGACAGGGGGCCCCTCAGGGCTATGGCTACACCTTC.